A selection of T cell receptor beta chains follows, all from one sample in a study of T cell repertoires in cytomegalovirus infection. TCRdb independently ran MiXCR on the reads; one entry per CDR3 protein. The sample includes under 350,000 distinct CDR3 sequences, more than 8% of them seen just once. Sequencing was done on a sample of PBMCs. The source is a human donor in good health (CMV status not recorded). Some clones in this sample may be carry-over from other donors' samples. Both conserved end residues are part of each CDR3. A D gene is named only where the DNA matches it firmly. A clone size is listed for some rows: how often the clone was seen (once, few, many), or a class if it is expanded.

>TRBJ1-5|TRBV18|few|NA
TGTGCCAGCTCACCAGCAGGACTCAATCAGCCCCAGCATTTT
CASSPAGLNQPQHF
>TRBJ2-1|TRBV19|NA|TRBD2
TGTGCCAGTGGGAGACTAGCTAATTTCAATGAGCAGTTCTTC
CASGRLANFNEQFF
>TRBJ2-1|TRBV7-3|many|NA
TGTGCCAGCAGCTTAACGAGAAGGGGGGGGCTGGATGAGCAGTTCTTC
CASSLTRRGGLDEQFF
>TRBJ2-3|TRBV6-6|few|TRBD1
TGTGCCAGCAGTTACGGGACAGTCTCCACAGATACGCAGTATTTT
CASSYGTVSTDTQYF
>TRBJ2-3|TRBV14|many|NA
TGTGCCAGCAGCCAAGGAATCCTTACGAGCACAGATACGCAGTATTTT
CASSQGILTSTDTQYF
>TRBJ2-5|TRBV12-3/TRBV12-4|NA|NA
TGTGCCAGCAGTGACGGACCCCTCCCGGAGACCCAGTACTTC
CASSDGPLPETQYF
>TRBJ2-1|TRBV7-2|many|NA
TGTGCCAGCAGCTTCTTGGATTCCCCCTACAATGAGCAGTTCTTC
CASSFLDSPYNEQFF
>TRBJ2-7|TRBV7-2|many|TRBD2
TGTGCCAGCACCCTCGGCGGGGGAGGATACGAGCAGTACTTC
CASTLGGGGYEQYF
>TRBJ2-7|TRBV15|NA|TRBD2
TGTGCCACCAGCAGAGATTCTGCGGGGAGGGCCTACGAGCAGTACTTC
CATSRDSAGRAYEQYF
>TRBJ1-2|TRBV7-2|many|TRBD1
TGTGCCAGCAGCTTGGACAGGGTGGGAGGTGGCTACACCTTC
CASSLDRVGGGYTF
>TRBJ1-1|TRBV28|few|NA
TGTGCCAGCAGATTGGACAGATCGAACACTGAAGCTTTCTTT
CASRLDRSNTEAFF
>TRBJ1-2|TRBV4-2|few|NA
TGTGCCAGCAGCCAAGAATCCAGGGGCGTCTATGGCTACACCTTC
CASSQESRGVYGYTF
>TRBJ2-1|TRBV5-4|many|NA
TGTGCCAGCAGGACGATAGCGAGTTACAATGAGCAGTTCTTC
CASRTIASYNEQFF
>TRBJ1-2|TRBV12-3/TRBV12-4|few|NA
TGTGCCAGCAGTCAGGACAGAAACTATGGCTACACCTTC
CASSQDRNYGYTF
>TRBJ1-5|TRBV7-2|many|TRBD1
TGTGCCAGCAGCCCGGACAGGAATCGTGGACAGCCCCAGCATTTT
CASSPDRNRGQPQHF
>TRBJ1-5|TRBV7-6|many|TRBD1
TGTGCCAGCAGCCCTACAGGGGGCCGCAATCAGCCCCAGCATTTT
CASSPTGGRNQPQHF
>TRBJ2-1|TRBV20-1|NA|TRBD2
TGCAGTGCTAGATTATGGGAGCGGGGGGACTACAATGAGCAGTTCTTC
CSARLWERGDYNEQFF
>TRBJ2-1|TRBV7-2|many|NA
TGTGCCAGCAGCTTAGGTCTAGCATCCTACAATGAGCAGTTCTTC
CASSLGLASYNEQFF
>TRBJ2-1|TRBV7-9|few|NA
TGTGCCAGCGGGAGCTCCTACAATGAGCAGTTCTTC
CASGSSYNEQFF
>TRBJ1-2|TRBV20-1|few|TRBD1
TGCAGTGCTAGAGTCCAGGGGGATGGCTACACCTTC
CSARVQGDGYTF
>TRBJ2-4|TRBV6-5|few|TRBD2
TGTGCCAGCAGTCTAGCGGGAGTGGGCAAAAACATTCAGTACTTC
CASSLAGVGKNIQYF
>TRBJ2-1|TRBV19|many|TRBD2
TGTGCCAGTAGTATAGGACTAGCGGGGTCGAATGAGCAGTTCTTC
CASSIGLAGSNEQFF
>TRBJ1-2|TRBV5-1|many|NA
TGCGCCAGCAGCTTGAATTCAGGTTCTAACTATGGCTACACCTTC
CASSLNSGSNYGYTF
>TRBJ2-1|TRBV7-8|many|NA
TGTGCCAGCAGCTTATCGGGTGGTCTCTCCTACAATGAGCAGTTCTTC
CASSLSGGLSYNEQFF
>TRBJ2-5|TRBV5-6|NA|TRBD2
TGTGCCAGCAGCTTGAGAGGACTAGCGATCAGGGAGACCCAGTACTTC
CASSLRGLAIRETQYF
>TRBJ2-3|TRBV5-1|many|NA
TGCGCCAGCAGCCGCAAGGACTCCGGCGCCCCAGATACGCAGTATTTT
CASSRKDSGAPDTQYF